The present T cell receptor beta chain was sequenced within a study of lymphopenia after photon versus proton radiotherapy (dated by TCRdb to the late 2010s). About the investigation overall: The study compared the immunological effects of photon versus proton radiation therapy in patients with gastrointestinal tumors who developed high-grade lymphopenia. The 20 patients in the cohort had gastrointestinal tumors, were treated with either photon or proton therapy, and subsequently developed lymphopenia. The goal of the study was to characterize the differences between the two radiation modalities in how they affect the immune system.

Library method: the immunoSEQ multiplex PCR assay. T cell repertoires were profiled with deep sequencing of rearranged TCR beta loci together with multiparametric flow cytometry. This immuneACCESS table, as held by TCRdb, lists in-frame sequences with V and J called but not all clones. Of the missing ones, under half trace to an unresolved V gene in checked studies; the others have no known cause. For this sample there are thousands of clones; around 90% appear just once. The ten largest account for 15% to 20% of the sample. Study-level results and caveats: Among patients across the cohort who died, overall survival time showed an inverse correlation with a larger post-nadir drop in TCR diversity. The survival association was assessed only in patients who died, and the authors presented better survival with proton therapy as a possibility rather than a demonstrated result. After the lymphocyte count nadir, photon-treated repertoires showed oligoclonal expansion, especially of CD8+ Temra cells, which drove the drop in diversity. During treatment, patients who received photon therapy lost naive T cells and TCR diversity and gained effector/memory populations, whereas patients who received proton therapy remained relatively stable.

Counted from cysteine to phenylalanine, this CDR3 has 19 amino acids. Only the CDR3 part of the read is kept: 57 bases, read in frame from the first base. Deletion took 0 bases off V and 4 bases off J, with a span of 22 bases between the germline ends. Sequences MGHRA (CDR1) and YSYEKL (CDR2) are obtained from the germline V gene. A remark on this clone: What antigen it recognizes has not been identified. It has no much larger one-base neighbor in the sample; base qualities were not kept.

The material was peripheral blood, obtained from a patient treated with photon-based radiotherapy. Here the chain combines TRBV4-1 and TRBJ2-1; the D gene may be TRBD1 or TRBD2, since each aligns over 6 bases. This TCR was sampled from a man aged 25-40 years with gastric cancer. The CDR3 protein: CASSQDWRGEPGGYNEQFF. The sequence in DNA is TGCGCCAGCAGCCAAGATTGGAGGGGGGAGCCCGGCGGATACAATGAGCAGTTCTTC.